This T cell receptor (beta chain) was sequenced during a study of T cell responses to AZD1222 COVID-19 vaccine. The CDR3 runs 15 residues. The germline V gene encodes CDR1 SGDLS and CDR2 YYNGEE. Trimming cost V 0 bases and J 3 bases, with 13 bases left between them. TCRdb's copy holds only in-frame clones and misses some; the assay was immunoSEQ multiplex PCR. This table has about 150,000 clones, around 91% appearing once. The V gene is TRBV9, the J gene TRBJ2-7, with D possibly TRBD2 on 6 matching bases. Specimen: peripheral blood, collected on day 0 of AZD1222 vaccination. The sequence came from an adult in good health. CDR3 bases: TGTGCCAGCAGCGTAGGGGTTGGAGGGGACTACGAGCAGTACTTC. The encoded protein is CASSVGVGGDYEQYF.